Presented here are 8 T cell receptor beta chains from one specimen sequenced in a study of T cell repertoires in aging, cancer and after chemotherapy. TCR beta rearrangements were amplified from peripheral blood genomic DNA. A mixed TRB-A/B primer pool amplified rearranged TRB by multiplex touch-down PCR. TCRdb used MiXCR to reprocess the multiplex PCR reads, holding one entry per CDR3 protein. The sample yields over 10,000 distinct CDR3 sequences, more than 25% seen once. The sample comprised blood. The source of these receptors is a human donor in good health.

This clonotype was picked up a small number of times. The genes are TRBV6-1 and TRBJ1-5, with 12 bases aligning to TRBD1. V was clipped by 4 bases and J by 0 bases; unmatched bases: 4. The CDR3 contains 17 residues. Germline V lookup: CDR1 MNHNS, CDR2 SASEGT. The CDR3 bases are TGTGCCAGCAGTGGTGGGACAGGGGGCAATAGCAATCAGCCCCAGCATTTT. This codes for CASSGGTGGNSNQPQHF.

This clonotype was seen only once. The gene calls are TRBV20-1 and TRBJ2-3; no firm D call. V lost 1 base, J lost 0 bases, and 8 bases lay in between. The CDR3 spans 14 residues. Germline CDR1 and CDR2: DFQATT and SNEGSKA (reference sequence). The CDR3 DNA follows: TGCAGTGCTAGAGGGGCCGTTAGCACAGATACGCAGTATTTT. It translates to CSARGAVSTDTQYF.

This clonotype is categorized as medium-sized. The gene calls are TRBV29-1 and TRBJ2-1; D assignment may be TRBD1 or TRBD2 (5 bases each). V lost 7 bases to trimming and J lost 9 bases, with 19 bases between them. Germline V gene data show CDR1 as SQVTM and CDR2 as ANQGSEA. The CDR3 spans 13 residues. The CDR3 coding sequence is TGCAGCGCGGGACGGATCGAACGCAGTGAGCAGTTCTTC. Translation gives CSAGRIERSEQFF.

A few counts support this clonotype. The chain employs TRBV28 and TRBJ2-7; no definite D call. V lost 7 bases to trimming and J lost 2 bases, with 12 bases between them. The germline CDR1 and CDR2 sequences are MDHEN and SYDVKM. This CDR3 has 13 amino acids. The CDR3 region is CASIRPLPYEQYF. The CDR3 bases are TGTGCCAGCATCCGACCCTTACCCTACGAGCAGTACTTC.

This clonotype is termed medium-sized. The chain links TRBV20-1 to TRBJ1-1, with D uncertain. The germline V and J ends were trimmed by 1 base and 1 base, with 7 bases remaining between them. Germline CDR1 is DFQATT and CDR2 is SNEGSKA (reference sequence). There are 13 residues in the CDR3. The CDR3 loop reads CSARGLTNTEAFF. The CDR3 coding sequence is TGCAGTGCTAGAGGCCTTACGAACACTGAAGCTTTCTTT.

The chain links TRBV2 to TRBJ1-2; maybe TRBD1 (6 bases). V was shortened by 6 bases and J by 4 bases, with 15 bases between the two germline ends. This CDR3 contains 14 residues. CDR1 and CDR2 from the germline V gene are SNHLY and FYNNEI. CDR3 residues: CASSLGQLRYGYTF. The CDR3 nucleotides read TGTGCCAGCAGCCTCGGACAGCTCCGCTATGGCTACACCTTC.

This clonotype is medium-sized within its sample. The chain uses TRBV20-1 and TRBJ2-1, with D possibly being TRBD2 (7 bases). The germline CDR1 and CDR2 sequences are DFQATT and SNEGSKA (reference sequence). The CDR3 totals 15 residues. The V gene lost 5 bases and the J gene lost 0 bases, with 14 bases spanning the gap. CDR3 DNA sequence: TGCAGTGCTCCTCACAGGGAGGGCTCCTACAATGAGCAGTTCTTC. Protein sequence: CSAPHREGSYNEQFF.

This clonotype qualifies as medium-sized. CDR3 amino acids: CASSLPGRYGYTF. The CDR3 DNA follows: TGTGCCAGCAGCCTGCCGGGCCGCTATGGCTACACCTTC. V is TRBV5-4 and J is TRBJ1-2; D gene uncertain. The CDR3 spans 13 residues. Germline values: CDR1 SGHNT, CDR2 YYREEE (reference sequence). V was shortened by 4 bases and J by 4 bases, with 11 bases between the two germline ends.